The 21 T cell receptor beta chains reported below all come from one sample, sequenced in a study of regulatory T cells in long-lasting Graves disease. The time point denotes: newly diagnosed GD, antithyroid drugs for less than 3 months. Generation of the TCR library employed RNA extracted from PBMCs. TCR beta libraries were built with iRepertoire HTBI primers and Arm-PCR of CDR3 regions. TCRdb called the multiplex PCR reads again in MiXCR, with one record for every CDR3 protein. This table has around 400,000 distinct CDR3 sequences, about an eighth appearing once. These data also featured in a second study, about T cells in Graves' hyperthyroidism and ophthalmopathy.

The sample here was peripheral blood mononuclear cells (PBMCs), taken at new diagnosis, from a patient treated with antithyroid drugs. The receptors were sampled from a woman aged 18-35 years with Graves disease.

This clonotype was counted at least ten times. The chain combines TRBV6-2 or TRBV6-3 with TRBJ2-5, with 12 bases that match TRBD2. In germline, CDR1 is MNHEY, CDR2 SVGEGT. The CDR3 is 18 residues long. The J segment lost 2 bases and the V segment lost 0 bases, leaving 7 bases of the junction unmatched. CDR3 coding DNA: TGTGCCAGCAGTTACTCGTTGGGGACTAGCGGGTATCAAGAGACCCAGTACTTC. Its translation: CASSYSLGTSGYQETQYF.

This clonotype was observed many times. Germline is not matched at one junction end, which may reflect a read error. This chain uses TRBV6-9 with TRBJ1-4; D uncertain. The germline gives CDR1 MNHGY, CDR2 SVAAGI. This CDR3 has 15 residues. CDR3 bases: TGCGCCAGCAGTTCAGGACGGACGTTTAATGAAAAACTGTTTTTT. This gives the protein CASSSGRTFNEKLFF.

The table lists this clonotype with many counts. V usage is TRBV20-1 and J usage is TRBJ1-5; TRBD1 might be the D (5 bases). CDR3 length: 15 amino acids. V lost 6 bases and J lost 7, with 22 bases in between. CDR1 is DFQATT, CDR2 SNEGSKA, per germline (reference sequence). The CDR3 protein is CSAMGPNLPWQPQHF. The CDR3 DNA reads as TGCAGTGCCATGGGACCAAACCTCCCTTGGCAGCCCCAGCATTTT.

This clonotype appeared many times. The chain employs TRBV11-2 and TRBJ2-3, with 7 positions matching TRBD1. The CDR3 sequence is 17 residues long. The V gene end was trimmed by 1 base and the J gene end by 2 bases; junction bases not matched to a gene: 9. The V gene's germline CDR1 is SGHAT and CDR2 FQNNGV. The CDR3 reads CASSLGRTGAPTDTQYF. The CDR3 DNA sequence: TGTGCCAGCAGCTTAGGACGTACAGGGGCCCCCACAGATACGCAGTATTTT.

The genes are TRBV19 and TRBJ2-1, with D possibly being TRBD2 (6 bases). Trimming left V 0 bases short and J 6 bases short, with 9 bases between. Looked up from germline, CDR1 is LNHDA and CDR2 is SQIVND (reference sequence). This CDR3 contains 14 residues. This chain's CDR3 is CASSIDLGGNEQFF. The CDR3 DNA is TGTGCCAGTAGTATAGATCTCGGGGGCAATGAGCAGTTCTTC.

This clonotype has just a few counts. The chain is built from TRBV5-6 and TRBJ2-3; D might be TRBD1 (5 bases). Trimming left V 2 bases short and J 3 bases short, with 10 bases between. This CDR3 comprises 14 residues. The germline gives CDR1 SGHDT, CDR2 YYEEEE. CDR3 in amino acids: CASSFYDSTDTQYF. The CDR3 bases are TGTGCCAGCAGCTTCTATGACAGTACAGATACGCAGTATTTT.

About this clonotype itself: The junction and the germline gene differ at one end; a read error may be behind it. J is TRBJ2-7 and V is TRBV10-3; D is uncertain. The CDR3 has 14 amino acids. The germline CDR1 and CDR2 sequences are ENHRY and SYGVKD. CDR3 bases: TGTGCCATCGGTGAGGACGGGCCCCAAGGCGAGCGGTACTTC. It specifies CAIGEDGPQGERYF.

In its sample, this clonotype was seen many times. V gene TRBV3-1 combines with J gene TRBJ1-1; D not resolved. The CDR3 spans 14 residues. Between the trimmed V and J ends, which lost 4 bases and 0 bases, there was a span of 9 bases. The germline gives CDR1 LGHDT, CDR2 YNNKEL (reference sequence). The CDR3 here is CASSLPAVNTEAFF. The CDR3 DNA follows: TGTGCCAGCAGCCTGCCGGCGGTGAACACTGAAGCTTTCTTT.

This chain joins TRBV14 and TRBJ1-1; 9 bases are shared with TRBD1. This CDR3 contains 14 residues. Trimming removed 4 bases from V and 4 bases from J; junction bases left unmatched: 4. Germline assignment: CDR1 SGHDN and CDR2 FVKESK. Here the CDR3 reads CASSPWTGATEAFF. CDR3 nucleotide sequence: TGTGCCAGCAGCCCATGGACAGGGGCCACTGAAGCTTTCTTT.

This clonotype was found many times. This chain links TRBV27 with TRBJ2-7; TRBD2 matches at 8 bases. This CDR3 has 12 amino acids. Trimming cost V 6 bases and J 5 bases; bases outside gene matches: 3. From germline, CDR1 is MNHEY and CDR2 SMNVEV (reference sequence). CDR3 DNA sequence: TGTGCCAGCAGCGGACTAGCTAACGAGCAGTACTTC. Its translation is CASSGLANEQYF.

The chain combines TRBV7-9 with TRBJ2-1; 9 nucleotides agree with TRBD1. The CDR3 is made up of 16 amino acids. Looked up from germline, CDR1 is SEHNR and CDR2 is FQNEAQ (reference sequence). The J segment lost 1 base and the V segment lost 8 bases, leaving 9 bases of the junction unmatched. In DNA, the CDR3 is TGTGCCAGCGGCTCGGACAGGGGACGGTCCTACAATGAGCAGTTCTTC. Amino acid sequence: CASGSDRGRSYNEQFF.

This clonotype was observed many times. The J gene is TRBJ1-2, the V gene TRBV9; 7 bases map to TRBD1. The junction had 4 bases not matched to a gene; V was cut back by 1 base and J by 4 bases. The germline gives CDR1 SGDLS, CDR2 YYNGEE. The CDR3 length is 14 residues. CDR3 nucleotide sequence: TGTGCCAGCAGCGTATCGACAGGGACCTATGGCTACACCTTC. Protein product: CASSVSTGTYGYTF.

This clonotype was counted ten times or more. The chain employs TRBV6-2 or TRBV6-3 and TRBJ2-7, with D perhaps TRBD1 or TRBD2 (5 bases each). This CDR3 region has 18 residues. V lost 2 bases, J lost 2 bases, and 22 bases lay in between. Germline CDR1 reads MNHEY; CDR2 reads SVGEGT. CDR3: CASSYAAQGTERTYEQYV. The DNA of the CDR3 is TGTGCCAGCAGTTACGCCGCACAAGGGACCGAACGAACCTACGAGCAGTACGTC.

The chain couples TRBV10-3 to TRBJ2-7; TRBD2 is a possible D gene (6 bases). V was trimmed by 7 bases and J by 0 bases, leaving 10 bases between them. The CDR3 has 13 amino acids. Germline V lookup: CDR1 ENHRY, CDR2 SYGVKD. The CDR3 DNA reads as TGTGCCATCAACGACGGGAGCTCCTACGAGCAGTACTTC. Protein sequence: CAINDGSSYEQYF.

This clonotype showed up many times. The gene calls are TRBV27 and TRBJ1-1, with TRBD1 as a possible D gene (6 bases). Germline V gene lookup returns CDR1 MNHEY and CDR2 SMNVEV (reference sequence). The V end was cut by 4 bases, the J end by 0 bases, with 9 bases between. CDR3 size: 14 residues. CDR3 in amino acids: CASSWTALNTEAFF. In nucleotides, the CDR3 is TGTGCCAGCAGTTGGACAGCGCTGAACACTGAAGCTTTCTTT.

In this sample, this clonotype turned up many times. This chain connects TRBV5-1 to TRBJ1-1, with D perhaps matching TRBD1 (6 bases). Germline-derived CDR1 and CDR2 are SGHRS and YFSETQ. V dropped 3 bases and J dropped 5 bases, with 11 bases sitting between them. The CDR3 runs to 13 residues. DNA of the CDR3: TGCGCCAGCAGCTGGCTCGGACAGACTGAAGCTTTCTTT. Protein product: CASSWLGQTEAFF.

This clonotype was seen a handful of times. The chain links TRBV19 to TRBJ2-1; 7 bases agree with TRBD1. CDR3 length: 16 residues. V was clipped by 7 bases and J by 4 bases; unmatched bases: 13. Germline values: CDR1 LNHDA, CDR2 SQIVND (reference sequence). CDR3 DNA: TGTGCCAGTAAGGGTTACGTAGGGGGCAGTTACAATGAGCAGTTCTTC. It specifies CASKGYVGGSYNEQFF.

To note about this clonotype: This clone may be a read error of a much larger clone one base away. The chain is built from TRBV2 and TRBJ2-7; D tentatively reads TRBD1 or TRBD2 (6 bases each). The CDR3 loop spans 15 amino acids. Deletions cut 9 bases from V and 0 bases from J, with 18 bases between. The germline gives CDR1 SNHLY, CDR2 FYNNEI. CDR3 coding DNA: TGTGCCAGTGGGGGGCACCTACGAAGCTCCTACGAGCAGTACTTC. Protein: CASGGHLRSSYEQYF.

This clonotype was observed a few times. The CDR3 spells CASSPSLANYGYTF. The CDR3 region has the DNA TGTGCCAGCAGCCCGAGCCTCGCTAACTATGGCTACACCTTC. The genes are TRBV6-1 and TRBJ1-2; D gene uncertain. Germline V gene sequence: CDR1 MNHNS, CDR2 SASEGT. The CDR3 is made up of 14 amino acids. V was shortened by 6 bases and J by 0 bases, with 11 bases between the two germline ends.

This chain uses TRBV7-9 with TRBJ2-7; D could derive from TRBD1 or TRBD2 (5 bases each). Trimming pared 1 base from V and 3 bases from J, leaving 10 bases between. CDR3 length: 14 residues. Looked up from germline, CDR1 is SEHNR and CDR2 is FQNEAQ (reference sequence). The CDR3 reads CASSLVGEGYEQYF. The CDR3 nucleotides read TGTGCCAGCAGCTTAGTGGGGGAAGGCTACGAGCAGTACTTC.

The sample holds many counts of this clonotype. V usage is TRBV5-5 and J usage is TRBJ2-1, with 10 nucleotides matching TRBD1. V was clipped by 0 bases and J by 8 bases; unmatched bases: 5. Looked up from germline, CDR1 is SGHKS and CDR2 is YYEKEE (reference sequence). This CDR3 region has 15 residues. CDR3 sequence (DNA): TGTGCCAGCAGCTTGGCGGGACAGGGGATCGATGAGCAGTTCTTC. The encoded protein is CASSLAGQGIDEQFF.